Below are 21 T cell receptor beta chains sequenced from a single sample in a study of beta chain features in type 1 diabetes. The antigens of these receptors remain unknown. Expressed TCRB transcripts got sequenced, as all isolated RNA was reverse transcribed. Profiling relied on immunoSEQ multiplex PCR, and the TCRdb table lists in-frame clones only, not all of them. The sample holds approximately 60,000 clones, approximately 52% seen once. Study-level findings and limits: Patients with Type 1 diabetes showed moderately but significantly shorter TCRB CDR3s in all four CD4+ subsets.

The sequenced sample was Tregs from blood. The receptors derive from a woman in her 40s with type 1 diabetes.

This rearrangement joins TRBV7-8 to TRBJ2-3; possibly TRBD1 for D (5 bases). Trimming took off 4 bases at V and 3 bases at J, with 14 bases between the two ends. Germline CDR1 and CDR2: SGHVS and FQNEAQ. The CDR3 extends over 15 amino acids. CDR3 region: CASSSRTPGTDTQYF. The CDR3 DNA reads TGTGCCAGCAGCTCCCGGACACCCGGGACAGATACGCAGTATTTT.

The chain uses TRBV6-5 and TRBJ2-3, with 12 bases matching TRBD1. Germline V gene sequence: CDR1 MNHEY, CDR2 SVGAGI. The CDR3 covers 15 residues. J lost 4 bases, V lost 3 bases, and 2 bases had no gene match. The CDR3 region is CASSYGTGGPDTQYF. The CDR3 coding sequence is TGTGCCAGCAGTTATGGGACAGGGGGCCCAGATACGCAGTATTTT.

This chain uses TRBV5-1 with TRBJ2-7; the match to TRBD1 covers 8 bases. V gave up 1 base and J gave up 1 base; unmatched junction bases: 4. The CDR3 is made up of 15 amino acids. The germline gives CDR1 SGHRS, CDR2 YFSETQ. Written as DNA, the CDR3 is TGCGCCAGCAGCTTGTTGACAGGGGTATCCTACGAGCAGTACTTC. Its protein product is CASSLLTGVSYEQYF.

This clone was seen more than once but under ten times. V and J are TRBV5-1 and TRBJ1-2; D remains unclear. The CDR3 is 14 amino acids. V gave up 4 bases and J gave up 0 bases, with 10 bases separating them. Per germline, CDR1 SGHRS and CDR2 YFSETQ. The CDR3 is CASSPENANYGYTF. CDR3 nucleotides: TGCGCCAGCAGCCCAGAAAATGCTAACTATGGCTACACCTTC.

This clone has a handful of counts. The chain has TRBV6-1 and TRBJ2-2; tentative D call: TRBD2 (5 bases). Between the trimmed V and J ends, which lost 7 bases and 4 bases, there was a span of 16 bases. The germline gives CDR1 MNHNS, CDR2 SASEGT. This CDR3 is 15 amino acids long. The CDR3 DNA follows: TGTGCCAGCAAAACCTTGGGCCGGGGCACCGGGGAGCTGTTTTTT. Translation gives CASKTLGRGTGELFF.

This clone came up a few times. V is TRBV2 and J is TRBJ1-1; TRBD1 matches at 11 bases. Germline V gene data show CDR1 as SNHLY and CDR2 as FYNNEI. The V gene end was trimmed by 6 bases and the J gene end by 5 bases; junction bases not matched to a gene: 5. The CDR3 runs 14 residues. CDR3 protein: CASRQDRGRTEAFF. The DNA for the CDR3 is TGTGCCAGCAGACAGGACAGGGGGCGGACTGAAGCTTTCTTT.

This clone was picked up a small number of times. This rearrangement joins TRBV13 to TRBJ2-7; tentatively, D is TRBD1 (6 bases). Germline CDR1 PRHDT, CDR2 FYEKMQ (reference sequence). V lost 0 bases and J lost 2, with 11 bases in between. This CDR3 contains 15 residues. DNA of the CDR3: TGTGCCAGCAGCTTAGGCCGGGGACACGCCTACGAGCAGTACTTC. Translating it yields CASSLGRGHAYEQYF.

This clone appeared once. This sequence joins TRBV15 and TRBJ2-7; D is ambiguous. Germline V gene sequence: CDR1 LNHNV, CDR2 YYDKDF (reference sequence). This CDR3 contains 15 residues. Between the trimmed V and J ends, which lost 5 bases and 5 bases, there was a span of 19 bases. The CDR3: CATSLRPLPGDEQYF. The CDR3 DNA is TGTGCCACCAGCCTACGCCCCCTACCTGGTGACGAGCAGTACTTC.

This clone was observed a single time. CDR3 region: CASRPGQGNAFF. CDR3 DNA: TGTGCCAGCAGGCCGGGACAGGGAAACGCTTTCTTT. The rearrangement joins TRBV7-9 to TRBJ1-1, with 9 positions matching TRBD1. Germline-derived CDR1 and CDR2 are SEHNR and FQNEAQ (reference sequence). The CDR3 is 12 residues long. With 6 bases clipped from V and 11 bases from J, the junction kept 7 bases outside the gene matches.

The chain links TRBV7-2 to TRBJ1-5; possible D gene TRBD1, 5 bases. V gave up 3 bases and J gave up 5 bases, with 11 bases separating them. The CDR3 is 14 amino acids. Germline V gene sequence: CDR1 SGHTA, CDR2 FQGNSA. CDR3 loop: CASSLGAGDQPQHF. DNA for the CDR3: TGTGCCAGCAGCTTGGGCGCGGGGGATCAGCCCCAGCATTTT.

The chain is built from TRBV29-1 and TRBJ1-1, with 8 bases that match TRBD1. From germline, CDR1 is SQVTM and CDR2 ANQGSEA. Trimming cost V 7 bases and J 1 base; bases outside gene matches: 5. The CDR3 runs to 13 residues. CDR3 sequence reads: CSGYRGWNTEAFF. The DNA for the CDR3 is TGCAGCGGCTACAGGGGGTGGAACACTGAAGCTTTCTTT.

The CDR3 loop is CASSPGQGGGQPQHF. DNA of the CDR3: TGTGCCAGCAGCCCGGGACAGGGGGGAGGTCAGCCCCAGCATTTT. This rearrangement joins TRBV7-9 to TRBJ1-5; 11 positions agree with TRBD1. The ends lost 5 bases at V and 6 bases at J; junction bases unmatched: 6. Germline V lookup: CDR1 SEHNR, CDR2 FQNEAQ (reference sequence). CDR3 size: 15 residues.

This sequence joins TRBV28 and TRBJ1-1; 9 nucleotides align to TRBD1. The trim removed 2 bases at V and 6 bases at J, leaving 7 bases unmatched. The CDR3 runs to 15 residues. Germline V gives CDR1 MDHEN, CDR2 SYDVKM. The CDR3 nucleotides are TGTGCCAGCAGTTTAATGGGACAGGGATACTCTGAAGCTTTCTTT. Amino acids: CASSLMGQGYSEAFF. The variable domain in full, with the rest retrieved from reference TRBV28 and TRBJ1-1, is DVKVTQSSRYLVKRTGEKVFLECVQDMDHENMFWYRQDPGLGLRLIYFSYDVKMKEKGDIPEGYSVSREKKERFSLILESASTNQTSMYLCASSLMGQGYSEAFFGQGTRLTVV.

The chain has TRBV19 and TRBJ2-5, with TRBD1 matching 9 bases. The CDR3 length is 16 residues. Germline CDR1 reads LNHDA; CDR2 reads SQIVND (reference sequence). Germline trimming cut 5 bases from V and 5 bases from J; bases unmatched to any gene: 12. The CDR3 spells CASSPPVGQGKETQYF. Here the CDR3 DNA reads TGTGCCAGTAGTCCCCCCGTTGGACAGGGGAAGGAGACCCAGTACTTC.

V gene TRBV7-3 combines with J gene TRBJ2-3; D call uncertain. This CDR3 region has 14 residues. CDR1 is SGHTA and CDR2 is FQGTGA in the germline V gene. V lost 5 bases and J 2 bases, leaving 11 bases between the germline ends. The CDR3 is CASSPRGDTDTQYF. CDR3 DNA sequence: TGTGCCAGCAGCCCCCGCGGAGACACAGATACGCAGTATTTT.

The genes are TRBV29-1 and TRBJ2-7, with TRBD1 matching over 8 bases. The CDR3 spans 12 residues. The germline V gene has CDR1 SQVTM and CDR2 ANQGSEA. Germline trimming cut 6 bases from V and 2 bases from J; bases unmatched to any gene: 3. The CDR3 bases are TGCAGCGTCCAACAGGGGGCCTACGAGCAGTACTTC. Residues: CSVQQGAYEQYF.

This rearrangement joins TRBV7-6 to TRBJ2-5; TRBD1 agrees at 8 bases. Unmatched junction bases numbered 10, after V lost 5 bases and J lost 5 bases. The germline gives CDR1 SGHVS, CDR2 FNYEAQ. The CDR3 sequence is 15 residues long. Here the CDR3 DNA reads TGTGCCAGCAGCCCCCGACAGGGGCGGAGGGAGACCCAGTACTTC. This codes for CASSPRQGRRETQYF.

The chain is built from TRBV5-1 and TRBJ1-1; D call uncertain. CDR1 is SGHRS and CDR2 is YFSETQ in the germline V gene. Trimming pared 2 bases from V and 3 bases from J, leaving 17 bases between. The CDR3 totals 16 residues. CDR3 in DNA: TGCGCCAGCAGCTTTAGTCTAACAGTTTCCTACACTGAAGCTTTCTTT. This encodes CASSFSLTVSYTEAFF.

The V gene is TRBV2, the J gene TRBJ2-7, with a weak D call TRBD2 (5 bases). Trimming removed 11 bases from V and 3 bases from J, with 11 bases in between. This CDR3 has 11 amino acids. Germline CDR1 and CDR2: SNHLY and FYNNEI. The CDR3 nucleotides read TGTGCCGGACGACGGGGCTACGAGCAGTACTTC. This sequence encodes CAGRRGYEQYF.

This clone was seen only a few times. This chain uses TRBV7-2 with TRBJ2-5; 7 nucleotides match TRBD1. The end of the DNA is better explained by TRBJ2-7, so the J call may be wrong. This CDR3 comprises 14 residues. Germline CDR1 reads SGHTA; CDR2 reads FQGNSA. CDR3 residues: CASSLAWTGNEQYF. CDR3 sequence (DNA): TGTGCCAGCAGCTTAGCATGGACAGGAAACGAGCAGTACTTC.

This clone was recorded once. J is TRBJ2-3 and V is TRBV28; 11 bases align to TRBD2. CDR3 size: 16 residues. Germline lookup yields CDR1 MDHEN and CDR2 SYDVKM. Trimming cost V 3 bases and J 1 base; bases outside gene matches: 3. The CDR3 loop reads CASSFSGGAGTDTQYF. As DNA, the CDR3 is TGTGCCAGCAGTTTTAGCGGGGGGGCCGGCACAGATACGCAGTATTTT.